This T cell receptor beta chain stems from a study of cytomegalovirus exposure and HLA in healthy donors. The CDR3 loop spans 17 amino acids. V dropped 2 bases and J dropped 3 bases, with 17 bases sitting between them. Looked up from germline, CDR1 is SEHNR and CDR2 is FQNEAQ (reference sequence). This clone came up a few times. Researchers ran the PCR with 60 Vbeta and 13 Jbeta primers. TCRdb's table, derived via immunoSEQ multiplex PCR, lists solely in-frame clones and lacks some. This table holds some 160,000 clones, about 85% found once. This clonotype originated in a boy younger than 10 in good health and CMV-seronegative. Sequences were obtained from PBMCs. V gene TRBV7-9 combines with J gene TRBJ2-1; D may be TRBD2 (7 bases). The CDR3 is CASSLLGVGGDYNEQFF. In DNA, the CDR3 is TGTGCCAGCAGCTTACTTGGAGTAGGGGGGGACTACAATGAGCAGTTCTTC.